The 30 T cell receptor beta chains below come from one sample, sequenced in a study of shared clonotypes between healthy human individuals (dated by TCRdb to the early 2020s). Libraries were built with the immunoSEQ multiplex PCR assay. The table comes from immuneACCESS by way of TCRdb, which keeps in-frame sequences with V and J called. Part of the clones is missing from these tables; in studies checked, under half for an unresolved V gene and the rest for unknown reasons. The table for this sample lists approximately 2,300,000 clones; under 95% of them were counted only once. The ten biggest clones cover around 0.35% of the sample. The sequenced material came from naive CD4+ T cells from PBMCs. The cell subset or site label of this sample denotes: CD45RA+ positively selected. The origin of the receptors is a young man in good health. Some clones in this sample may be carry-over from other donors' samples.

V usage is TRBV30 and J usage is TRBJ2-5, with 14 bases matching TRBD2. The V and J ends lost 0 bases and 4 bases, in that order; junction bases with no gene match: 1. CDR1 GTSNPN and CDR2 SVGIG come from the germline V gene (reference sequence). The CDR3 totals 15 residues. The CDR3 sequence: CAWSVGLAGVETQYF. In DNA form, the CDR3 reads TGTGCCTGGAGTGTGGGACTAGCGGGAGTAGAGACCCAGTACTTC.

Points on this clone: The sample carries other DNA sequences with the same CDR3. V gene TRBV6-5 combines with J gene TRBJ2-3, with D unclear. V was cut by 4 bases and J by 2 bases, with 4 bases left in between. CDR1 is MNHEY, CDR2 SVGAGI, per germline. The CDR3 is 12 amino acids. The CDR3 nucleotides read TGTGCCAGCAGTTCCACCACAGATACGCAGTATTTT. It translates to CASSSTTDTQYF.

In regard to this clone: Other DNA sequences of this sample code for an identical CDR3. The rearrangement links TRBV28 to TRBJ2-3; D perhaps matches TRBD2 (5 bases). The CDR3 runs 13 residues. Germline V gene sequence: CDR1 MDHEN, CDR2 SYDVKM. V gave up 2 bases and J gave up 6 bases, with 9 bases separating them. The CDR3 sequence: CASSLQWTDTQYF. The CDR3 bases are TGTGCCAGCAGTTTACAGTGGACTGATACGCAGTATTTT.

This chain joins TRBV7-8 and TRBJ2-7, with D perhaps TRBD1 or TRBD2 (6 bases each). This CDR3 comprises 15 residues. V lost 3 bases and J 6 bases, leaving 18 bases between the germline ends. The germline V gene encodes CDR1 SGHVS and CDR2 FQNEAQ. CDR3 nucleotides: TGTGCCAGCAGCTTCCGCCCCTTGGGGGGCGGCGAGCAGTACTTC. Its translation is CASSFRPLGGGEQYF.

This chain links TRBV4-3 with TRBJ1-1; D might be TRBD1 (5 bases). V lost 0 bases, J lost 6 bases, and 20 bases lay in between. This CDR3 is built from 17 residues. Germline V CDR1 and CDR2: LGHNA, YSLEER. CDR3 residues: CASSQDRGGAGRAEAFF. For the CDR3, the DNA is TGCGCCAGCAGCCAAGATCGGGGAGGGGCGGGGCGCGCTGAAGCTTTCTTT.

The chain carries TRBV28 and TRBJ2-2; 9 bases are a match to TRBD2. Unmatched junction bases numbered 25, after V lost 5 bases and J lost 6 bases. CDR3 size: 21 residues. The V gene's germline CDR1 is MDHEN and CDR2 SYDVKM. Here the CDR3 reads CASSPFPGGGDSGGTAGELFF. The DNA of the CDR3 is TGTGCCAGCAGTCCCTTCCCCGGCGGGGGGGATAGCGGGGGTACCGCCGGGGAGCTGTTTTTT.

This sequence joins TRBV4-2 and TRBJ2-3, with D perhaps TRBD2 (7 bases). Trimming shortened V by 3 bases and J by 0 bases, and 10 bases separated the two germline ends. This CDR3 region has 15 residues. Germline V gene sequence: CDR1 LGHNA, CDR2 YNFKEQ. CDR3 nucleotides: TGTGCCAGCAGCCAGGCGGGGGCTAGCACAGATACGCAGTATTTT. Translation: CASSQAGASTDTQYF.

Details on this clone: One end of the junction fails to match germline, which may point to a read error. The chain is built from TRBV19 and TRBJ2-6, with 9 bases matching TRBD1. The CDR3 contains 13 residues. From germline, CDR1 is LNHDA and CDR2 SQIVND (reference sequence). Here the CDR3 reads CRDRVSGANVLTF. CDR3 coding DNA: TGCCGGGACAGGGTATCCGGGGCCAACGTCCTGACTTTC. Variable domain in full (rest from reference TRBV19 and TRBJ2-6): DGGITQSPKYLFRKEGQNVTLSCEQNLNHDAMYWYRQDPGQGLRLIYYSQIVNDFQKGDIAEGYSVSREKKESFPLTVTSAQKNPTAFYLCRDRVSGANVLTFGAGSRLTVL.

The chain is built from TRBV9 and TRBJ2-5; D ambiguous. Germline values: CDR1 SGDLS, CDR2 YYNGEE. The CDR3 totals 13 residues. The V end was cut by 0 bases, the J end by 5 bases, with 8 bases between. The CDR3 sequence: CASSVATMETQYF. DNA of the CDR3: TGTGCCAGCAGCGTAGCTACCATGGAGACCCAGTACTTC.

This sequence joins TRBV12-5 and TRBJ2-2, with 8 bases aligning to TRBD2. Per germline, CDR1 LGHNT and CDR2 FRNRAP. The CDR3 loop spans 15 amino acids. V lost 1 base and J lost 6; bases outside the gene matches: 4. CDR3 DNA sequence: TGTGCTAGTGGTTTGGGTACGGGAGGGCCCGGGGAGCTGTTTTTT. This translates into CASGLGTGGPGELFF.

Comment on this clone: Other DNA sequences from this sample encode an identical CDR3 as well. CDR3 loop: CASSLAGSDTQYF. Written as DNA, the CDR3 is TGTGCCAGCAGCTTAGCTGGGTCGGATACGCAGTATTTT. V gene TRBV7-9 combines with J gene TRBJ2-3; D gene unclear. Germline V gene sequence: CDR1 SEHNR, CDR2 FQNEAQ (reference sequence). Trimming took off 0 bases at V and 6 bases at J, with 7 bases between the two ends. The CDR3 consists of 13 residues.

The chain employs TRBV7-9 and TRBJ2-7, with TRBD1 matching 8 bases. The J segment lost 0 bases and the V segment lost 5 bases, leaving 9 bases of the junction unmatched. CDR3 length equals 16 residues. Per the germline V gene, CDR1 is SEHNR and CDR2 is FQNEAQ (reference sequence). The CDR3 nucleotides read TGTGCCAGCAGCCCCCGGACAGGGCTGAGCTCCTACGAGCAGTACTTC. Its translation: CASSPRTGLSSYEQYF.

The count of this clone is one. The CDR3: CASIYEKGGTEQFF. CDR3 in DNA: TGTGCCAGCATCTATGAGAAGGGGGGCACTGAGCAGTTCTTC. The V and J genes are TRBV2 and TRBJ2-1; either TRBD1 or TRBD2 may supply D (6 bases each). The V end was cut by 7 bases, the J end by 9 bases, with 19 bases between. In germline, CDR1 is SNHLY, CDR2 FYNNEI. This CDR3 region has 14 residues.

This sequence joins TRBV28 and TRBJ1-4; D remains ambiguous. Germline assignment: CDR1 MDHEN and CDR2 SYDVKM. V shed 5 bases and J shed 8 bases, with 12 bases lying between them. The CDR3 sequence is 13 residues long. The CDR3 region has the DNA TGTGCCAGCAGTACCCGCCTCCCCGAAAAACTGTTTTTT. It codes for CASSTRLPEKLFF.

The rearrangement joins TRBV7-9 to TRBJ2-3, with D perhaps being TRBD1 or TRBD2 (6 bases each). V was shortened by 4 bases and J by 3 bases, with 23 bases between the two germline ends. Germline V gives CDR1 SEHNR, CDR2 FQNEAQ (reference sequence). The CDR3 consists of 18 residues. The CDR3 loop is CASSSGWGAVGVTDTQYF. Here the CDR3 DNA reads TGTGCCAGCAGCTCCGGGTGGGGGGCGGTTGGAGTGACAGATACGCAGTATTTT.

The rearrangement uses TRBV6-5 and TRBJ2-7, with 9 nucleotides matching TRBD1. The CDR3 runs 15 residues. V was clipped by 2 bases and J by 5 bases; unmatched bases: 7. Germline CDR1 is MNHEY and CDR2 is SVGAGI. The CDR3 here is CASSYTGTGINEQYF. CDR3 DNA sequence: TGTGCCAGCAGTTACACCGGGACAGGGATTAACGAGCAGTACTTC.

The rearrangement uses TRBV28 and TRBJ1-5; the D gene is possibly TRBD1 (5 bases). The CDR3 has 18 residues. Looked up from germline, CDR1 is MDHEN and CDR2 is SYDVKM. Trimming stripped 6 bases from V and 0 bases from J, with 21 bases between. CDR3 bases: TGTGCCAGCAGCCTTTTAGGGAGACAGATTTATAGCAATCAGCCCCAGCATTTT. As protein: CASSLLGRQIYSNQPQHF.

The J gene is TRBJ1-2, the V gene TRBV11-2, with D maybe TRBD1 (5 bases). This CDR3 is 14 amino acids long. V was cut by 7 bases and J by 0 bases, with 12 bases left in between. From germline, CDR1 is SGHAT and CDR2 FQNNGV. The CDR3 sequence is CASNQGLSNYGYTF. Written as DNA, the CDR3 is TGTGCCAGCAACCAGGGACTCTCTAACTATGGCTACACCTTC.

The CDR3 DNA follows: TGCAGTAATAGCGGGAGCACCCGAGAGACCCAGTACTTC. Its protein product is CSNSGSTRETQYF. V is TRBV29-1 and J is TRBJ2-5; 9 bases fit TRBD2. This CDR3 contains 13 residues. Germline values: CDR1 SQVTM, CDR2 ANQGSEA.

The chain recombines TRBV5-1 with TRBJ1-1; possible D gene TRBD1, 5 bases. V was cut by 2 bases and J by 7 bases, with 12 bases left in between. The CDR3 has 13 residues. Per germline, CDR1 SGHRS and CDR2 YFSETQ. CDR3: CASSFPPDSEAFF. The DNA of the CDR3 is TGCGCCAGCAGCTTCCCGCCCGACAGTGAAGCTTTCTTT.

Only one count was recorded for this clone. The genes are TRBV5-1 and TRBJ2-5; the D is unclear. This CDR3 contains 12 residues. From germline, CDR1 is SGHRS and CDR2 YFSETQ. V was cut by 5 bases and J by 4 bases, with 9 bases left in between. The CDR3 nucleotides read TGCGCCAGCAGGCCTTCGGGAGAGACCCAGTACTTC. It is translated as CASRPSGETQYF.

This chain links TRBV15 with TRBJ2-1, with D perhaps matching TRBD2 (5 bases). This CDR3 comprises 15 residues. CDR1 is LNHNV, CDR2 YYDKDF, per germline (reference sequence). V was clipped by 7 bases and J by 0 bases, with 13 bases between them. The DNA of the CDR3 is TGTGCCACCACTATGAGCGGTAGCTCCTACAATGAGCAGTTCTTC. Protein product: CATTMSGSSYNEQFF.

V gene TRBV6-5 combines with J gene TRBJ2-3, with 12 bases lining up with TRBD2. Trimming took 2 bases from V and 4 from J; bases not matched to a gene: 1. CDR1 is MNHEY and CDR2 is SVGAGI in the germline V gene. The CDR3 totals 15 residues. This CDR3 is CASSYGLAGPDTQYF. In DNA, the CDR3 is TGTGCCAGCAGTTACGGACTAGCGGGGCCAGATACGCAGTATTTT.

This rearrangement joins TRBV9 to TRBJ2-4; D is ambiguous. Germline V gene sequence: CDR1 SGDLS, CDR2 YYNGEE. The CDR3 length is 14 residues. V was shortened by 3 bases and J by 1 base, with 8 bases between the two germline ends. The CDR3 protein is CASSANSAKNIQYF. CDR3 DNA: TGTGCCAGCAGCGCAAACTCGGCCAAAAACATTCAGTACTTC.

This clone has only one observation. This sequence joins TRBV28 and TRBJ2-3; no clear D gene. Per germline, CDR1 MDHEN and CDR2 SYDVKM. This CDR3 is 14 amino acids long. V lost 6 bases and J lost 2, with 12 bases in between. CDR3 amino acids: CASSDPLHTDTQYF. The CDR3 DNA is TGTGCCAGCAGCGACCCATTACACACAGATACGCAGTATTTT.

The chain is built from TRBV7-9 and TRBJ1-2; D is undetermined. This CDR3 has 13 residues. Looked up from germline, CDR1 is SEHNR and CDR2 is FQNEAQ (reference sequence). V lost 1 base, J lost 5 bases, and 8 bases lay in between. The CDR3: CASSLENDYGYTF. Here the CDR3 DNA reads TGTGCCAGCAGCTTAGAGAACGATTATGGCTACACCTTC.

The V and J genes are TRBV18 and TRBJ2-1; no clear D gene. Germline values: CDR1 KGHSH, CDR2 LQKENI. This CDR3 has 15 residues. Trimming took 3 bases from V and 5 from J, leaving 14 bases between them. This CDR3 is CASSPRVAADNEQFF. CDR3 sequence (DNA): TGTGCCAGCTCACCGCGAGTAGCCGCTGACAATGAGCAGTTCTTC.

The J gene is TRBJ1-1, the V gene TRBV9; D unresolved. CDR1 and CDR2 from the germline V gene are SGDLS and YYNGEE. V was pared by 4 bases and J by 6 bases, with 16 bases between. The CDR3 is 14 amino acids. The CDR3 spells CASSRDGVYAEAFF. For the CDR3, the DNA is TGTGCCAGCAGCCGAGACGGAGTTTACGCTGAAGCTTTCTTT. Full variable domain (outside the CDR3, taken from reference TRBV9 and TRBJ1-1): DSGVTQTPKHLITATGQRVTLRCSPRSGDLSVYWYQQSLDQGLQFLIQYYNGEERAKGNILERFSAQQFPDLHSELNLSSLELGDSALYFCASSRDGVYAEAFFGQGTRLTVV.

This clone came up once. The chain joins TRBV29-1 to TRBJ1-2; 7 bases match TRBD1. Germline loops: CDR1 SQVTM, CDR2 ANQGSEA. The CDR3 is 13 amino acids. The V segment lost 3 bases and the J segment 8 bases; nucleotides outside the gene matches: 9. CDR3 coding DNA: TGCAGCGTTGATTTCCTGACAGGGCGAGGCTACACCTTC. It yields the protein CSVDFLTGRGYTF.

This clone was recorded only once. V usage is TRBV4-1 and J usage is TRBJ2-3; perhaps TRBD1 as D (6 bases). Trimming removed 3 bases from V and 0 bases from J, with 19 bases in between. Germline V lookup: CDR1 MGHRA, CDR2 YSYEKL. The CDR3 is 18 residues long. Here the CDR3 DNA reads TGCGCCAGCAGCCACCGAGGCCGGACAGCCGCTAGCACAGATACGCAGTATTTT. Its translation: CASSHRGRTAASTDTQYF.